This T cell receptor beta chain was identified in a study of T-cell memory formation after mild COVID-19. The overall study: Clustering of TCRs was largely donor specific.

Study conclusions and caveats: Clones that got smaller from day 15 to 85 had even CD4/CD8, while clones growing later tipped toward CD4+. Pre-infection memory harbored some responding clones, suggesting cross-reactive memory joined.

Sample barcodes and UMIs were carried by the TCR alpha and TCR beta cDNA libraries that 5'RACE generated with constant-segment primers. TCRdb re-called the 5' RACE reads with MiXCR, one entry per CDR3 protein. The sample carries approximately 250,000 distinct CDR3 sequences, over 15% recorded once. The germline V and J ends were trimmed by 0 bases and 6 bases, with 15 bases remaining between them. The germline V gene encodes CDR1 SGHTA and CDR2 FQGNSA. This CDR3 spans 16 amino acids. This clonotype was recorded at least ten times. Antigen unknown. What was sequenced was PBMCs or a T cell subset sorted from them (not recorded which). The chain is built from TRBV7-2 and TRBJ2-1; TRBD2 might be the D (6 bases). This receptor was taken from a man in his late teens or twenties who had mild COVID-19 (a few samples of this study predate the infection). Cell type and time point are not known. The CDR3 sequence is CASSLALGVRGNEQFF. CDR3 coding DNA: TGTGCCAGCAGCTTAGCCCTAGGGGTGCGGGGCAATGAGCAGTTCTTC. Drawing the rest from reference TRBV7-2 and TRBJ2-1, the complete variable domain is GAGVSQSPSNKVTEKGKDVELRCDPISGHTALYWYRQSLGQGLEFLIYFQGNSAPDKSGLPSDRFSAERTGGSVSTLTIQRTQQEDSAVYLCASSLALGVRGNEQFFGPGTRLTVL.